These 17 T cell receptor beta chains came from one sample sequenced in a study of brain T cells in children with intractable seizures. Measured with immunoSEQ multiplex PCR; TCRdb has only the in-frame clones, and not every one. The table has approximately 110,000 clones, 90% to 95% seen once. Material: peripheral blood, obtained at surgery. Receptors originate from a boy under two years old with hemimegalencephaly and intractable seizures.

CDR3: CASSQEGRTEAFF. CDR3 DNA: TGTGCCAGCAGCCAAGAGGGGAGGACTGAAGCTTTCTTT. This chain joins TRBV11-3 and TRBJ1-1; a possible D gene is TRBD1 (5 bases). CDR1 and CDR2 (germline): SGHNT, YENEEA. The CDR3 length is 13 residues. V was clipped by 5 bases and J by 5 bases, with 12 bases between them.

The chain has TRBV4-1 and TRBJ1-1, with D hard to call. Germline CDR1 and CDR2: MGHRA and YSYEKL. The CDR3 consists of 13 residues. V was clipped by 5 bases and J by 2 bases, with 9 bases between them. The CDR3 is CASSYRINTEAFF. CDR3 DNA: TGCGCCAGCAGCTACCGGATTAACACTGAAGCTTTCTTT.

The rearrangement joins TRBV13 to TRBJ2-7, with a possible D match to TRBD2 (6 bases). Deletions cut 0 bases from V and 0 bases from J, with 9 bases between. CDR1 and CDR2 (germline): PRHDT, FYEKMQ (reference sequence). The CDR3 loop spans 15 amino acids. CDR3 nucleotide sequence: TGTGCCAGCAGCTTAGGTCTTAGCGGCTCCTACGAGCAGTACTTC. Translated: CASSLGLSGSYEQYF.

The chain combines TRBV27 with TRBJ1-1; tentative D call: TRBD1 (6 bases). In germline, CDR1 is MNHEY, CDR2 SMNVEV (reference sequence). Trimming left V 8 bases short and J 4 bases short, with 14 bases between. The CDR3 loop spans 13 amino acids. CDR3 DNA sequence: TGTGCCAGCTCGGGGGGGGGCAGCACTGAAGCTTTCTTT. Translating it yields CASSGGGSTEAFF.

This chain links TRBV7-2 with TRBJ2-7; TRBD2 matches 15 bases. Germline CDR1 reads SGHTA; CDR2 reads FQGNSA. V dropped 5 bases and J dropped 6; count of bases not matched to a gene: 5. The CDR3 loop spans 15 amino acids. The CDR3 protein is CASSRGLAGGPEQYF. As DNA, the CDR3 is TGTGCCAGCAGCCGGGGACTAGCGGGAGGTCCCGAGCAGTACTTC.

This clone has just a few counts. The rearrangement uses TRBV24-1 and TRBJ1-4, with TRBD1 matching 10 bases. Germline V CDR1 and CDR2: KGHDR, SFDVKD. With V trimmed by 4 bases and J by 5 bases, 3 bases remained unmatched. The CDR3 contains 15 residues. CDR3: CATSDLDRGNEKLFF. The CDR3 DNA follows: TGTGCCACCAGTGACCTGGACAGGGGGAATGAAAAACTGTTTTTT.

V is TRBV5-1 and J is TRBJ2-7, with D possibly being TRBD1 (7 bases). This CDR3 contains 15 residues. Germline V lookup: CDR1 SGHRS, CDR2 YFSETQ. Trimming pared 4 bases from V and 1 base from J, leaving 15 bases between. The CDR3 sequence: CASSPQGGHSYEQYF. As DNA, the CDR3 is TGCGCCAGCAGCCCGCAGGGGGGCCATTCCTACGAGCAGTACTTC.

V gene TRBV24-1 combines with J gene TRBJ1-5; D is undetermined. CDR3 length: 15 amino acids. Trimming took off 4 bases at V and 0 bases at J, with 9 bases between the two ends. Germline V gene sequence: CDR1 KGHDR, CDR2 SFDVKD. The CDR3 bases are TGTGCCACCAGTGAAAGCGGACCTAGCAATCAGCCCCAGCATTTT. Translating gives CATSESGPSNQPQHF.

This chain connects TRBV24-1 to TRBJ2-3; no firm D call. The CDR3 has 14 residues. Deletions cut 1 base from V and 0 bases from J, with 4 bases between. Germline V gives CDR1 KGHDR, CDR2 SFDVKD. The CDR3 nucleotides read TGTGCCACCAGTGATTTAGCTAGCACAGATACGCAGTATTTT. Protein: CATSDLASTDTQYF.

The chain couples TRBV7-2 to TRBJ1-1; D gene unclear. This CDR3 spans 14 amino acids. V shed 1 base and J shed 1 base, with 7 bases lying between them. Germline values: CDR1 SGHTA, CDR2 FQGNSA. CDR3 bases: TGTGCCAGCAGCTTAGGTCCGGGGAACACTGAAGCTTTCTTT. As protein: CASSLGPGNTEAFF.

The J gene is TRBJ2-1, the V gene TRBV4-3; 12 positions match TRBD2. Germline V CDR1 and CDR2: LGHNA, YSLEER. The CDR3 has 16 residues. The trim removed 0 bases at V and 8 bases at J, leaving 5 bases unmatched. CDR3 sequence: CASSQDGLAGGYEQFF. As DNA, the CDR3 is TGCGCCAGCAGCCAAGATGGCCTAGCGGGAGGGTATGAGCAGTTCTTC.

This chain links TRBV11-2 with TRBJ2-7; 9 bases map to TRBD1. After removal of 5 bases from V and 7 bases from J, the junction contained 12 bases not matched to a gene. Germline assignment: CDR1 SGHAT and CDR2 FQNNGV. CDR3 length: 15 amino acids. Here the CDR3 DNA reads TGTGCCAGCAGCCGAACCGGGACAGGGCTAGAAGAGCAGTACTTC. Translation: CASSRTGTGLEEQYF. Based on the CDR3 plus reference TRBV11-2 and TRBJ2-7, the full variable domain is EAGVAQSPRYKIIEKRQSVAFWCNPISGHATLYWYQQILGQGPKLLIQFQNNGVVDDSQLPKDRFSAERLKGVDSTLKIQPAKLEDSAVYLCASSRTGTGLEEQYFGPGTRLTVT.

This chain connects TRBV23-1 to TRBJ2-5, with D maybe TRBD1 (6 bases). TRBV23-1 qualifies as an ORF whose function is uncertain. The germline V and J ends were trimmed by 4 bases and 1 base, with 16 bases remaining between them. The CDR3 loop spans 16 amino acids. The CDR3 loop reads CASSPLGGDLQETQYF. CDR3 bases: TGCGCCAGCAGTCCATTAGGGGGAGATCTCCAAGAGACCCAGTACTTC.

CDR3 loop: CASSPGQSSYNEQFF. CDR3 sequence (DNA): TGTGCCAGCAGCCCGGGACAAAGCTCCTACAATGAGCAGTTCTTC. This chain connects TRBV11-3 to TRBJ2-1, with TRBD1 as a possible D gene (6 bases). The length of the CDR3 is 15 residues. CDR1 is SGHNT and CDR2 is YENEEA in the germline V gene. With 5 bases removed from V and 0 bases from J, the gap between germline ends came to 11 bases.

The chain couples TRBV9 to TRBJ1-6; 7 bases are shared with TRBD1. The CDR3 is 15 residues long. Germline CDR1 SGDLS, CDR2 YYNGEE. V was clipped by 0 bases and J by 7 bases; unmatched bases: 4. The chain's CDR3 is CASSVAAGGNSPLHF. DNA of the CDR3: TGTGCCAGCAGCGTAGCGGCAGGGGGGAATTCACCCCTCCACTTT.

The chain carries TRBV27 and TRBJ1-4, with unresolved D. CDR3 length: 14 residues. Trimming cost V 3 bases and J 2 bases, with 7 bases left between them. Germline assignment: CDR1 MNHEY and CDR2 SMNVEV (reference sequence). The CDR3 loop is CASSFRRTNEKLFF. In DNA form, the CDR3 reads TGTGCCAGCAGTTTTCGGCGGACTAATGAAAAACTGTTTTTT.

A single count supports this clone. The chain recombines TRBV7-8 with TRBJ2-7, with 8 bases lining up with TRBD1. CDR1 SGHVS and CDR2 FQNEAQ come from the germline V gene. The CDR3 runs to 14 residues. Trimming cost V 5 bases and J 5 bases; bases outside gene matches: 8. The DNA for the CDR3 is TGTGCCAGCAGCCCCGACAGGGGCGGGGACGAGCAGTACTTC. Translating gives CASSPDRGGDEQYF.